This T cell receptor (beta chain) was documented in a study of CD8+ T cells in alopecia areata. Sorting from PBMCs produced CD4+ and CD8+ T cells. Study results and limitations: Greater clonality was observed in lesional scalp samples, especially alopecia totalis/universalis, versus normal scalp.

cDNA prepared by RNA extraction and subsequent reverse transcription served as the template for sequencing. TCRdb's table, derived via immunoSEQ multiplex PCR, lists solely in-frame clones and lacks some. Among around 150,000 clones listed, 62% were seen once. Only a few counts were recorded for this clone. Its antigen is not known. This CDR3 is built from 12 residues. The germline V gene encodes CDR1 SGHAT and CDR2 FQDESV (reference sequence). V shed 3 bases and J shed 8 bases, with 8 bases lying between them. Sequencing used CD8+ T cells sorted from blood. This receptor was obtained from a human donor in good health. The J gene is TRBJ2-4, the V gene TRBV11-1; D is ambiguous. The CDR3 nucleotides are TGTGCCAGCAGCTTTCATGGAGACATTCAGTACTTC. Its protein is CASSFHGDIQYF.